This is a list of T cell receptor beta chains from one sample in a study of shared clonotypes between healthy human individuals. The repertoire was sequenced with immunoSEQ multiplex PCR; TCRdb's copy has only in-frame clones and lacks some. The sample has over a million clones; about three quarters are singletons. The source material was memory CD4+ T cells sorted from blood. The receptors here all came from a man aged 18 to 29 in good health. CDR3s include the opening cysteine and the closing phenylalanine or tryptophan. The order of the fields is D gene, J gene, V gene, clone size, CDR3 DNA, CDR3 protein. A D gene is named only where the DNA matches it firmly. The listing skips clone size in some rows; elsewhere it reads once, few, many or a size class.

D gene: NA; J gene: TRBJ1-2; V gene: TRBV29-1; clone size: NA; CDR3 DNA: TGCAGCGTTGAAGTGGCCAGTCAGATCTATGGCTACACCTTC; CDR3 protein: CSVEVASQIYGYTF
D gene: TRBD1; J gene: TRBJ2-3; V gene: TRBV5-1; clone size: few; CDR3 DNA: TGCGCCAGCAGCCGGGACAGGGGCTCAGATACGCAGTATTTT; CDR3 protein: CASSRDRGSDTQYF
D gene: TRBD2; J gene: TRBJ2-7; V gene: TRBV27; clone size: NA; CDR3 DNA: TGTGCCAGCAGAGGACTAGCCGAGCAGTACTTC; CDR3 protein: CASRGLAEQYF
D gene: NA; J gene: TRBJ2-7; V gene: TRBV11-2; clone size: once; CDR3 DNA: TGTGCCAGCAGGGAGAGGGGGGGGCAGTACTTC; CDR3 protein: CASRERGGQYF
D gene: TRBD2; J gene: TRBJ2-7; V gene: TRBV18; clone size: NA; CDR3 DNA: TGTGCCAGCTCACCCTTGGCTAGCGGGAGCTCCTACGAGCAGTACTTC; CDR3 protein: CASSPLASGSSYEQYF
D gene: TRBD1; J gene: TRBJ2-2; V gene: TRBV6-1; clone size: many; CDR3 DNA: TGTGCCAGCAGTGATGGACAGGGGGCAGTCGGCACCGGGGAGCTGTTTTTT; CDR3 protein: CASSDGQGAVGTGELFF
D gene: TRBD1; J gene: TRBJ1-1; V gene: TRBV19; clone size: few; CDR3 DNA: TGTGCCAGTAGTATTCAGGGGGCGCCGAACACTGAAGCTTTCTTT; CDR3 protein: CASSIQGAPNTEAFF
D gene: TRBD1; J gene: TRBJ1-3; V gene: TRBV28; clone size: NA; CDR3 DNA: TGTGCCAGCAGTCCCACAGGGGGCCTCGGAAACACCATATATTTT; CDR3 protein: CASSPTGGLGNTIYF
D gene: TRBD2; J gene: TRBJ2-2; V gene: TRBV5-1; clone size: NA; CDR3 DNA: TGCGCCAGCAGTTCGTCTAGCGGGAGTTCCGGGGAGCTGTTTTTT; CDR3 protein: CASSSSSGSSGELFF
D gene: TRBD1; J gene: TRBJ1-2; V gene: TRBV18; clone size: NA; CDR3 DNA: TGTGCCAGCTCCGGGACAGGGGTTCCCTCTATCTATGGCTACACCTTC; CDR3 protein: CASSGTGVPSIYGYTF
D gene: NA; J gene: TRBJ2-7; V gene: TRBV30; clone size: once; CDR3 DNA: TGTGCCTGGAGTTTCGGGACACGAACCTACGAGCAGTACTTC; CDR3 protein: CAWSFGTRTYEQYF
D gene: NA; J gene: TRBJ1-1; V gene: TRBV2; clone size: NA; CDR3 DNA: TGTGCCAGCAGTGAAGCGGACAACCTCGCCTTACCGCGAGAAGCTTTCTTT; CDR3 protein: CASSEADNLALPREAFF
D gene: TRBD1; J gene: TRBJ1-1; V gene: TRBV11-3; clone size: few; CDR3 DNA: TGTGCCAGCAGCTCCGGACAGGGTGGAAGCACTGAAGCTTTCTTT; CDR3 protein: CASSSGQGGSTEAFF
D gene: TRBD2; J gene: TRBJ2-3; V gene: TRBV29-1; clone size: NA; CDR3 DNA: TGCAGCGTTGAGTTAGCGGGGGTTCAAGATACGCAGTATTTT; CDR3 protein: CSVELAGVQDTQYF
D gene: NA; J gene: TRBJ2-3; V gene: TRBV6-6; clone size: few; CDR3 DNA: TGTGCCAGCCTATCTAGCACAGATACGCAGTATTTT; CDR3 protein: CASLSSTDTQYF
D gene: TRBD1; J gene: TRBJ1-1; V gene: TRBV18; clone size: NA; CDR3 DNA: TGTGCCAGCTCACCAAAGGGACAGGCTTTGGGGAACACTGAAGCTTTCTTT; CDR3 protein: CASSPKGQALGNTEAFF
D gene: TRBD2; J gene: TRBJ2-7; V gene: TRBV15; clone size: once; CDR3 DNA: TGTGCCACCAGCAGAGAGGCTAGCGGGAGCCTCTACGAGCAGTACTTC; CDR3 protein: CATSREASGSLYEQYF
D gene: NA; J gene: TRBJ1-4; V gene: TRBV5-5; clone size: few; CDR3 DNA: TGTGCCAGCAGCTTGGACAGAAAGGATGAAAAACTGTTTTTT; CDR3 protein: CASSLDRKDEKLFF
D gene: TRBD1; J gene: TRBJ1-6; V gene: TRBV5-6; clone size: once; CDR3 DNA: TGTGCCAGCAGCTTGGGACAGGGCCTTAATTCACCCCTCCACTTT; CDR3 protein: CASSLGQGLNSPLHF
D gene: NA; J gene: TRBJ1-4; V gene: TRBV6-6; clone size: NA; CDR3 DNA: TGTGCCAGCAGTTATCCCGATGACGGTGAAAAACTGTTTTTT; CDR3 protein: CASSYPDDGEKLFF
D gene: NA; J gene: TRBJ2-3; V gene: TRBV11-2; clone size: NA; CDR3 DNA: TGTGCCAGCAGCTTAGGGGATACGCAGTATTTT; CDR3 protein: CASSLGDTQYF
D gene: TRBD1; J gene: TRBJ2-1; V gene: TRBV5-1; clone size: NA; CDR3 DNA: TGCGCCAGCAGCATCGGGACAGGCGCCTACAATGAGCAGTTCTTC; CDR3 protein: CASSIGTGAYNEQFF
D gene: NA; J gene: TRBJ2-3; V gene: TRBV28; clone size: NA; CDR3 DNA: TGTGCCAGCACCCCGGGGAGGCGGGCAGATACGCAGTATTTT; CDR3 protein: CASTPGRRADTQYF
D gene: NA; J gene: TRBJ2-1; V gene: TRBV7-9; clone size: few; CDR3 DNA: TGTGCCAGCAGCCTTAGCGGCAATGAGCAGTTCTTC; CDR3 protein: CASSLSGNEQFF